This passage covers 30 T cell receptor beta chains from one sample sequenced in a study of regulatory T cells in long-lasting Graves disease. Construction of the TCR beta libraries employed iRepertoire HTBI primers in conjunction with Arm-PCR of CDR3 regions. Each CDR3 protein gets one entry after TCRdb re-called the multiplex PCR reads with MiXCR. The sample has approximately 470,000 distinct CDR3 sequences; around 15% are singletons. Time point denoted: newly diagnosed GD, antithyroid drugs for less than 3 months. Extracted PBMC RNA gave rise to the TCR library. The sample was also linked to a second study, of T cells in Graves' hyperthyroidism and ophthalmopathy.

Here the sequenced sample was peripheral blood mononuclear cells (PBMCs), taken at new diagnosis, from a patient treated with antithyroid drugs. The source of these receptors is a man aged 35 to 55 with Graves disease.

The rearrangement links TRBV7-9 to TRBJ2-1, with D perhaps matching TRBD2 (5 bases). The CDR3 totals 12 residues. V was cut by 1 base and J by 12 bases, with 10 bases left in between. Germline V gives CDR1 SEHNR, CDR2 FQNEAQ (reference sequence). The CDR3, as DNA: TGTGCCAGCAGCTTAGGTTCTCGGGGGCAGTTCTTC. This gives the protein CASSLGSRGQFF.

This clonotype was detected only a few times. This sequence joins TRBV12-3 or TRBV12-4 and TRBJ2-7, with TRBD2 matching 9 bases. V lost 7 bases to trimming and J lost 0 bases; unmatched junction nucleotides: 7. The length of the CDR3 is 15 residues. The CDR3 spells CASTPASGTSYEQYF. The CDR3 nucleotides are TGTGCCAGCACCCCGGCTAGCGGGACCTCCTACGAGCAGTACTTC.

This clonotype was detected only a few times. The V gene is TRBV5-5, the J gene TRBJ1-4; D unresolved. Germline CDR1 SGHKS, CDR2 YYEKEE (reference sequence). This CDR3 region has 15 residues. Trimming removed 0 bases from V and 8 bases from J, with 14 bases in between. The CDR3, as DNA: TGTGCCAGCAGCTTGGCGGCCAGATGGAGGGAAAAACTGTTTTTT. It yields the protein CASSLAARWREKLFF.

This clonotype came up a few times. For the CDR3, the DNA is TGCAGCGTTGAAAGGCCTAGCGGAGATACGCAGTATTTT. Amino acid sequence: CSVERPSGDTQYF. This sequence joins TRBV29-1 and TRBJ2-3, with 7 bases that match TRBD2. Unmatched junction bases numbered 4, after V lost 2 bases and J lost 5 bases. The CDR3 sequence is 13 residues long. Germline lookup yields CDR1 SQVTM and CDR2 ANQGSEA.

This clonotype was recorded many times. The gene calls are TRBV5-1 and TRBJ2-2, with 7 bases fitting TRBD2. CDR3 size: 15 residues. Losses at the gene ends were 5 bases for V and 6 bases for J; bases not matched to a gene: 10. CDR1 SGHRS and CDR2 YFSETQ come from the germline V gene. DNA for the CDR3: TGCGCCAGCAGACAAGGCGGGAGTGAGGCCGGGGAGCTGTTTTTT. The encoded protein is CASRQGGSEAGELFF.

In its sample, this clonotype was seen many times. The junction and the germline gene differ at one end; a read error may be behind it. V gene TRBV20-1 combines with J gene TRBJ2-3, with 8 nucleotides matching TRBD2. CDR1 and CDR2 from the germline V gene are DFQATT and SNEGSKA (reference sequence). The CDR3 runs to 14 residues. CDR3 region: CSASRLASTDTQYF. The CDR3 nucleotides read TGCAGCGCTAGTAGACTAGCGAGCACAGATACGCAGTATTTT.

The sample holds many counts of this clonotype. The CDR3 DNA reads as TGCAGCGTTGCATGGGGGTACGAGCAGTACTTC. It yields the protein CSVAWGYEQYF. V usage is TRBV29-1 and J usage is TRBJ2-7; D assignment may be TRBD1 or TRBD2 (5 bases each). CDR1 SQVTM and CDR2 ANQGSEA come from the germline V gene. V shed 4 bases and J shed 4 bases, with 8 bases lying between them. The CDR3 contains 11 residues.

There are many counts of this clonotype. The chain employs TRBV20-1 and TRBJ2-3; unclear D gene. Looked up from germline, CDR1 is DFQATT and CDR2 is SNEGSKA (reference sequence). The CDR3 is 14 residues long. V was clipped by 5 bases and J by 0 bases, with 12 bases between them. The CDR3 loop is CSAPTAISTDTQYF. CDR3 nucleotide sequence: TGCAGTGCTCCGACCGCCATTAGCACAGATACGCAGTATTTT.

On this clonotype itself: A much bigger clone sits one base away, suggesting this may be a read error. V usage is TRBV28 and J usage is TRBJ2-3; D gene ambiguous. The germline V gene encodes CDR1 MDHEN and CDR2 SYDVKM. The CDR3 extends over 13 amino acids. CDR3 amino acids: CTSTHLLPDTQYF. The CDR3 DNA is TGTACCAGCACCCACCTCCTCCCAGATACGCAGTATTTT.

The chain carries TRBV29-1 and TRBJ2-7, with D possibly being TRBD2 (5 bases). The ends were cut back, 4 bases at V and 7 bases at J, with 11 bases in the middle. This CDR3 is 11 amino acids long. Germline V lookup: CDR1 SQVTM, CDR2 ANQGSEA. DNA for the CDR3: TGCAGCGTTGTTGGCACTAGGGAGCAGTACTTC. Its protein is CSVVGTREQYF.

This chain uses TRBV7-9 with TRBJ2-7, with D possibly called TRBD1 or TRBD2 (5 bases each). Per germline, CDR1 SEHNR and CDR2 FQNEAQ (reference sequence). V was clipped by 5 bases and J by 4 bases, with 18 bases between them. This CDR3 region has 15 residues. The CDR3 spells CASSHFWGPVYEQYF. The CDR3 DNA sequence: TGTGCCAGCAGCCACTTTTGGGGACCGGTGTACGAGCAGTACTTC.

Regarding this clonotype: A much larger clone lies one base from this, so it may be a read error. The chain has TRBV7-2 and TRBJ2-6; D ambiguous. Per the germline V gene, CDR1 is SGHTA and CDR2 is FQGNSA. CDR3 size: 15 residues. Trimming took 8 bases from V and 0 from J, leaving 11 bases between them. For the CDR3, the DNA is TGTGCCAGCGCCCTAGAGAGCTCTGGGGCCAACGTCCTGACTTTC. Translated, it gives CASALESSGANVLTF.

This clonotype was seen repeatedly, ten times or more. This chain uses TRBV5-1 with TRBJ1-1, with 8 bases that match TRBD1. Germline CDR1 SGHRS, CDR2 YFSETQ. V was clipped by 0 bases and J by 7 bases; unmatched bases: 2. The CDR3 sequence is 13 residues long. The CDR3 DNA reads TGCGCCAGCAGCTTGGGACAGGGGCTTGAAGCTTTCTTT. The encoded protein is CASSLGQGLEAFF.

This clonotype was detected ten times or more. This chain uses TRBV7-9 with TRBJ2-5, with 12 positions matching TRBD1. Germline V CDR1 and CDR2: SEHNR, FQNEAQ (reference sequence). The CDR3 consists of 14 residues. V shed 8 bases, J shed 5 bases, and the junction held 6 bases outside the gene matches. The DNA for the CDR3 is TGTGCCAGCCGGGACAGGGGGCTTGGGGAGACCCAGTACTTC. As protein: CASRDRGLGETQYF.

This clonotype was counted many times. V is TRBV20-1 and J is TRBJ2-7, with TRBD2 matching over 7 bases. Germline CDR1 and CDR2: DFQATT and SNEGSKA (reference sequence). Trimming cost V 3 bases and J 9 bases; bases outside gene matches: 8. The CDR3 contains 12 residues. In DNA, the CDR3 is TGCAGTGCTAGTCCTAGCGGAAGTGTGCAGTACTTC. This gives the protein CSASPSGSVQYF.

As to this clonotype: A much larger clone differs by one base, so this may be a read error. The rearrangement joins TRBV27 to TRBJ2-5, with D perhaps TRBD2 (5 bases). The CDR3 is 16 amino acids. The germline CDR1 and CDR2 sequences are MNHEY and SMNVEV (reference sequence). This chain's CDR3 is CASSLIGVNTQEAQYF. In DNA, the CDR3 is TGTGCCAGCAGTCTCATCGGGGTCAATACACAAGAGGCCCAGTACTTC.

This clonotype was seen repeatedly, ten times or more. The chain uses TRBV5-1 and TRBJ1-1; 7 nucleotides match TRBD1. The CDR3 contains 15 residues. The germline V gene encodes CDR1 SGHRS and CDR2 YFSETQ. Trimming removed 4 bases from V and 1 base from J; junction bases left unmatched: 7. The CDR3 loop reads CASSRDRDRNTEAFF. CDR3 coding DNA: TGCGCCAGCAGCCGGGACCGGGACAGGAACACTGAAGCTTTCTTT.

Ten or more counts support this clonotype. This sequence joins TRBV11-2 and TRBJ2-7; no reliable D call. V lost 8 bases and J 3 bases, leaving 5 bases between the germline ends. Germline V gene lookup returns CDR1 SGHAT and CDR2 FQNNGV. The CDR3 is 10 residues long. The CDR3 sequence is CASGFYEQYF. The CDR3 DNA is TGTGCCAGCGGATTCTACGAGCAGTACTTC.

This clonotype was counted between two and nine times. This chain joins TRBV9 and TRBJ2-1, with D maybe TRBD1 (6 bases). Germline V gives CDR1 SGDLS, CDR2 YYNGEE. The CDR3 is 16 amino acids. V dropped 0 bases and J dropped 4 bases, with 14 bases sitting between them. Here the CDR3 reads CASSVEGGRRYNEQFF. The CDR3 coding sequence is TGTGCCAGCAGCGTAGAAGGGGGACGGAGGTACAATGAGCAGTTCTTC.

At least ten counts were recorded for this clonotype. The chain recombines TRBV20-1 with TRBJ1-1, with 7 positions matching TRBD1. CDR3 length equals 14 residues. J gave up 1 base and V 6 bases, and 8 bases lay outside the gene matches. Germline CDR1 DFQATT, CDR2 SNEGSKA (reference sequence). This CDR3 is CSADTGVRNTEAFF. CDR3 nucleotide sequence: TGCAGTGCGGATACAGGGGTCAGGAACACTGAAGCTTTCTTT.

This clonotype has a count of ten or more. The chain uses TRBV27 and TRBJ2-5; 7 bases are shared with TRBD1. This CDR3 has 14 residues. The J segment lost 5 bases and the V segment lost 5 bases, leaving 8 bases of the junction unmatched. CDR1 MNHEY and CDR2 SMNVEV come from the germline V gene (reference sequence). CDR3 sequence (DNA): TGTGCCAGCAGTATTAAGGGCAGGGGGGAGACCCAGTACTTC. This encodes CASSIKGRGETQYF.

Points on this clonotype: Sequence at one end of the junction differs from germline and may be a read error. V gene TRBV5-1 combines with J gene TRBJ1-2, with D perhaps matching TRBD1 (5 bases). Germline loops: CDR1 SGHRS, CDR2 YFSETQ. CDR3 size: 13 residues. The DNA of the CDR3 is TGTGCCAGCAGCTTTGCAGGGATGGGGGGCTACACCTTC. The encoded protein is CASSFAGMGGYTF.

This clonotype has a count of ten or more. This chain joins TRBV5-1 and TRBJ2-5, with TRBD1 as a possible D gene (7 bases). The V and J ends lost 4 bases and 4 bases respectively, with 20 bases between them. Germline-derived CDR1 and CDR2 are SGHRS and YFSETQ. This CDR3 is built from 16 residues. The CDR3 sequence: CASSVSGDSRTETQYF. The CDR3 nucleotides are TGCGCCAGCAGCGTGTCGGGGGACAGTCGAACAGAGACCCAGTACTTC.

At least ten counts were recorded for this clonotype. The chain is built from TRBV7-3 and TRBJ2-3; no reliable D call. CDR1 is SGHTA and CDR2 is FQGTGA in the germline V gene. V lost 2 bases and J lost 3, with 15 bases in between. The CDR3 contains 16 residues. The CDR3 here is CASSLLGGPPTDTQYF. The CDR3 bases are TGTGCCAGCAGCTTACTCGGCGGTCCACCAACAGATACGCAGTATTTT.

The sample holds a few counts of this clonotype. The CDR3 protein is CASSTPPGSSYNSPLHF. The CDR3, as DNA: TGTGCCAGCAGCACCCCCCCGGGCAGCTCCTATAATTCACCCCTCCACTTT. V usage is TRBV28 and J usage is TRBJ1-6; D remains unclear. The CDR3 is 17 residues long. CDR1 is MDHEN, CDR2 SYDVKM, per germline. Trimming cost V 6 bases and J 0 bases, with 15 bases left between them.

Ten or more counts support this clonotype. The CDR3 DNA reads as TGCAGTGCCCGCTCGGACAGGGAAGTTGAGCCCCAGCATTTT. This sequence encodes CSARSDREVEPQHF. The V gene is TRBV20-1, the J gene TRBJ1-5, with 8 bases matching TRBD1. Looked up from germline, CDR1 is DFQATT and CDR2 is SNEGSKA (reference sequence). The CDR3 length is 14 residues. Trimming at V came to 6 bases and at J to 8 bases, leaving 12 bases not matched to a gene.

This clonotype was seen at least ten times. The rearrangement uses TRBV20-1 and TRBJ1-2; D is possibly TRBD1 (5 bases). The V and J ends lost 3 bases and 2 bases respectively, with 10 bases between them. This CDR3 region has 13 residues. Germline loops: CDR1 DFQATT, CDR2 SNEGSKA (reference sequence). CDR3 coding DNA: TGCAGTGCTAGGTCCCCAGGGAACTATGGCTACACCTTC. Translated, it gives CSARSPGNYGYTF.

J is TRBJ2-4 and V is TRBV28; 7 nucleotides match TRBD1. The germline CDR1 and CDR2 sequences are MDHEN and SYDVKM. This CDR3 region has 15 residues. With V trimmed by 5 bases and J by 4 bases, 8 bases remained unmatched. For the CDR3, the DNA is TGTGCCAGCAGTCTCACCGGGACAGAGAAAAACATTCAGTACTTC. Translating it yields CASSLTGTEKNIQYF.

This rearrangement joins TRBV4-2 to TRBJ1-1; no definite D call. Looked up from germline, CDR1 is LGHNA and CDR2 is YNFKEQ. V lost 1 base and J 1 base, leaving 13 bases between the germline ends. This CDR3 has 16 amino acids. CDR3 bases: TGTGCCAGCAGCCAAGGGGCCAGCAGAAAGAACACTGAAGCTTTCTTT. This gives the protein CASSQGASRKNTEAFF.

The sample holds a few counts of this clonotype. This chain joins TRBV27 and TRBJ2-7; D might be TRBD2 (6 bases). Germline lookup yields CDR1 MNHEY and CDR2 SMNVEV (reference sequence). The CDR3 contains 16 residues. Trimming shortened V by 0 bases and J by 3 bases, and 15 bases separated the two germline ends. This CDR3 reads CASSLSILAGNYEQYF. CDR3 DNA: TGTGCCAGCAGTTTATCGATACTAGCAGGAAACTACGAGCAGTACTTC.